This note documents a single T cell receptor (beta chain) sequence. Between the trimmed V and J ends, which lost 0 bases and 6 bases, there was a span of 10 bases. CDR3 size: 14 residues. Germline CDR1 is SGHRS and CDR2 is YFSETQ. In the authors' methods: Nucleated cell number was recorded as an estimate derived from reference gene primer amplification. TCRdb's table, derived via immunoSEQ multiplex PCR, lists solely in-frame clones and lacks some. V and J calls and clone size are given by that table; D and trimming were obtained from the DNA. The sample lists roughly 200,000 clones, 70% to 90% seen once, with about 6.6% in the top ten. These data belong to a study of blood T cell repertoires in COVID-19. Background on the study: Researchers got acute and convalescent COVID-19 samples from the United States, Italy and Spain. From T cells, B-cell-depleted T cells, or PBMCs came the material, which was cDNA or gDNA.

The TCR sequence derives from a woman aged 40 to 55 who had recovered from COVID-19. The genes are TRBV5-1 and TRBJ2-1; no definite D call. Sequenced: peripheral blood. This chain's CDR3 is CASSLARGSNEQFF. The CDR3, as DNA: TGCGCCAGCAGCTTGGCTAGAGGTAGCAATGAGCAGTTCTTC.